The 14 T cell receptor beta chains reported below all come from one sample, sequenced in a study of cytomegalovirus exposure and HLA in healthy donors. Repertoires were generated with immunoSEQ multiplex PCR, while TCRdb's copy carries only in-frame clones and drops some. The sample holds about 260,000 clones; less than 95% are singletons and the top ten take approximately 3%. Sequencing was done on a sample of PBMCs. The receptor source for this set is a woman in her thirties in good health and CMV-seronegative.

The chain uses TRBV27 and TRBJ2-3; maybe TRBD2 (7 bases). CDR1 and CDR2 from the germline V gene are MNHEY and SMNVEV (reference sequence). Trimming pared 6 bases from V and 3 bases from J, leaving 19 bases between. The CDR3 is 16 amino acids. The CDR3 coding sequence is TGTGCCAGCAGGGGGGGGCTCGCATTTGCGACAGATACGCAGTATTTT. Protein product: CASRGGLAFATDTQYF.

This sequence joins TRBV6-5 and TRBJ1-5; D is undetermined. The germline gives CDR1 MNHEY, CDR2 SVGAGI. There are 15 residues in the CDR3. V gave up 5 bases and J gave up 1 base, with 12 bases separating them. CDR3: CASSLAGLSNQPQHF. For the CDR3, the DNA is TGTGCCAGCAGTCTAGCAGGATTAAGCAATCAGCCCCAGCATTTT.

The V call is TRBV9, the J call TRBJ2-6; 8 bases agree with TRBD1. This CDR3 is 18 amino acids long. V shed 2 bases and J 2 bases; nucleotides not matched to a gene: 9. The germline gives CDR1 SGDLS, CDR2 YYNGEE. Written as DNA, the CDR3 is TGTGCCAGCAGCGTCCACATACTACAGGGGGCTGGGGCCAACGTCCTGACTTTC. It translates to CASSVHILQGAGANVLTF. The variable domain in full, completed from reference TRBV9 and TRBJ2-6, reads DSGVTQTPKHLITATGQRVTLRCSPRSGDLSVYWYQQSLDQGLQFLIQYYNGEERAKGNILERFSAQQFPDLHSELNLSSLELGDSALYFCASSVHILQGAGANVLTFGAGSRLTVL.

This chain uses TRBV5-1 with TRBJ1-1; unclear D gene. Deletions cut 0 bases from V and 0 bases from J, with 12 bases between. CDR1 is SGHRS and CDR2 is YFSETQ in the germline V gene. CDR3 length: 16 residues. CDR3 in amino acids: CASSLEEGVMNTEAFF. Here the CDR3 DNA reads TGCGCCAGCAGCTTGGAGGAGGGAGTCATGAACACTGAAGCTTTCTTT. The whole variable domain, remainder taken from reference TRBV5-1 and TRBJ1-1, is KAGVTQTPRYLIKTRGQQVTLSCSPISGHRSVSWYQQTPGQGLQFLFEYFSETQRNKGNFPGRFSGRQFSNSRSEMNVSTLELGDSALYLCASSLEEGVMNTEAFFGQGTRLTVV.

The chain couples TRBV2 to TRBJ2-5, with TRBD1 matching over 8 bases. V lost 4 bases to trimming and J lost 4 bases; unmatched junction nucleotides: 2. The CDR3 spans 13 residues. Per germline, CDR1 SNHLY and CDR2 FYNNEI. CDR3 loop: CASSGGTGETQYF. CDR3 coding DNA: TGTGCCAGCAGTGGTGGGACAGGAGAGACCCAGTACTTC.

This chain uses TRBV15 with TRBJ1-2, with D uncertain. Trimming cost V 5 bases and J 3 bases, with 13 bases left between them. Germline V gives CDR1 LNHNV, CDR2 YYDKDF (reference sequence). CDR3 length equals 14 residues. The CDR3 region is CATSPGRSDYGYTF. CDR3 coding DNA: TGTGCCACCAGCCCCGGTAGAAGCGACTATGGCTACACCTTC.

This chain joins TRBV5-6 and TRBJ2-5, with TRBD2 matching 8 bases. CDR1 SGHDT and CDR2 YYEEEE come from the germline V gene. Unmatched junction bases numbered 9, after V lost 6 bases and J lost 5 bases. The CDR3 is made up of 14 amino acids. This CDR3 reads CASNTGGIEETQYF. DNA for the CDR3: TGTGCCAGCAATACGGGAGGGATAGAGGAGACCCAGTACTTC.

This rearrangement joins TRBV5-1 to TRBJ2-1; 7 nucleotides line up with TRBD2. CDR1 and CDR2 from the germline V gene are SGHRS and YFSETQ. This CDR3 comprises 15 residues. The V gene end was trimmed by 0 bases and the J gene end by 6 bases; junction bases not matched to a gene: 6. CDR3 nucleotides: TGCGCCAGCAGCTTGGGCGGGAGAATAGGCAATGAGCAGTTCTTC. Encoded protein: CASSLGGRIGNEQFF.

The chain joins TRBV11-2 to TRBJ2-4; 11 nucleotides agree with TRBD2. The V segment lost 4 bases and the J segment 5 bases; nucleotides outside the gene matches: 7. Per germline, CDR1 SGHAT and CDR2 FQNNGV. The length of the CDR3 is 16 residues. Written as DNA, the CDR3 is TGTGCCAGCAGCTCGTTAGCGGGAGGGCTGGAAAACATTCAGTACTTC. As protein: CASSSLAGGLENIQYF.

The gene calls are TRBV5-7 and TRBJ2-1, with D possibly matching TRBD2 (5 bases). TRBV5-7 is reported as an ORF; its role is uncertain. V lost 3 bases to trimming and J lost 8 bases, with 15 bases between them. This CDR3 has 14 amino acids. The CDR3 loop reads CASSWTPGCDEQFF. The DNA of the CDR3 is TGTGCCAGCAGCTGGACTCCCGGATGCGATGAGCAGTTCTTC.

The CDR3 reads CASSLWLADTDEQFF. CDR3 in DNA: TGTGCCAGCAGCTTGTGGCTAGCGGACACGGATGAGCAGTTCTTC. V gene TRBV11-3 combines with J gene TRBJ2-1, with 7 bases matching TRBD2. This CDR3 region has 15 residues. J was trimmed by 8 bases and V by 3 bases; bases with no gene match: 10. CDR1 and CDR2 from the germline V gene are SGHNT and YENEEA.

The rearrangement links TRBV4-3 to TRBJ1-4; no clear D gene. Trimming removed 1 base at V and 8 bases at J, with 14 bases between. Germline V gene data show CDR1 as LGHNA and CDR2 as YSLEER. This CDR3 has 15 amino acids. The CDR3 bases are TGCGCCAGCAGCCAAGTGGTTGATCGTAAGGAAAAACTGTTTTTT. It specifies CASSQVVDRKEKLFF.

The CDR3, as DNA: TGCAGCGTTGCTCCGGATACGCAGTATTTT. Translating gives CSVAPDTQYF. This chain connects TRBV29-1 to TRBJ2-3; D call uncertain. The germline CDR1 and CDR2 sequences are SQVTM and ANQGSEA. V gave up 4 bases and J gave up 6 bases, with 5 bases separating them. The CDR3 length is 10 residues.

This chain links TRBV6-6 with TRBJ2-7; D ambiguous. The V and J ends lost 6 bases and 3 bases respectively, with 9 bases between them. From germline, CDR1 is MNHNY and CDR2 SVGAGI (reference sequence). The CDR3 sequence is 12 residues long. CDR3 in amino acids: CASSQTGYEQYF. CDR3 bases: TGTGCCAGCAGCCAGACGGGCTACGAGCAGTACTTC.